This record looks at one T cell receptor beta chain sequence and its context. From germline, CDR1 is SEHNR and CDR2 FQNEAQ (reference sequence). J lost 2 bases, V lost 6 bases, and 11 bases had no gene match. The CDR3 extends over 17 amino acids. This specimen belongs to a study of cytomegalovirus exposure and HLA in healthy donors. The primer mix had 60 Vbeta and 13 Jbeta primers. Sequencing used immunoSEQ multiplex PCR; TCRdb keeps in-frame clones, though not all of them. The sample gives 100,000 to 150,000 clones, about 63% of which show up once; roughly 1.5% is in the top ten. This chain joins TRBV7-9 and TRBJ2-2, with TRBD2 matching over 8 bases. The sequence was collected from a young man in good health and CMV-seropositive. The source material was PBMCs. The CDR3 spells CASSQAGLAGNTGELFF. For the CDR3, the DNA is TGTGCCAGCAGTCAGGCTGGACTAGCTGGAAACACCGGGGAGCTGTTTTTT.